The clone carrying this TCR beta chain was seen a handful of times. These data come from a study of blood T cell repertoires in COVID-19. Study information: Some COVID-19 samples were acute and others convalescent; all came from the United States, Italy and Spain. The cDNA or gDNA used as material had been derived from T cells, B-cell-depleted T cells, or PBMCs.

The CDR3 runs 15 residues. The V gene lost 2 bases and the J gene lost 7 bases, with 17 bases spanning the gap. Germline V lookup: CDR1 KGHSH, CDR2 LQKENI. In the original processing: By means of reference gene primer amplification, nucleated cell counts were estimated. TCRdb keeps only in-frame clones here, not all; method: immunoSEQ multiplex PCR. V and J calls plus clone size are reproduced from that table; the DNA served to infer D and trimming. The sample has some 80,000 clones, approximately 87% seen once; the top ten hold roughly 2.5%. The rearrangement links TRBV18 to TRBJ2-5; D possibly corresponds to TRBD1 (7 bases). The source is a human donor in a cohort sampled during active COVID-19. Sequenced sample: peripheral blood. The CDR3 bases are TGTGCCAGCTCACCATCGGCGGACCAGGGGGGGACCCAGTACTTC. Translated, it gives CASSPSADQGGTQYF.